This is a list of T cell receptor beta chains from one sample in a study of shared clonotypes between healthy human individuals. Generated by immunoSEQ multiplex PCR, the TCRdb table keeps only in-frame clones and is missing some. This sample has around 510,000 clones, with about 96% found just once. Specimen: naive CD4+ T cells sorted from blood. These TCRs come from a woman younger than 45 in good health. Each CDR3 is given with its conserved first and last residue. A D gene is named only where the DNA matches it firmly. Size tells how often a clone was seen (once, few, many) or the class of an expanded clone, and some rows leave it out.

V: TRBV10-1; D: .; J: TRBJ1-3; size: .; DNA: TGCGCGAGGAGCGGCTCTGGAAACACCATATATTTT; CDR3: CARSGSGNTIYF
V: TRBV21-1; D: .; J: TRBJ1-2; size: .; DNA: TGTGCCAGCACCCCGAACTATGGCTACACCTTC; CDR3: CASTPNYGYTF
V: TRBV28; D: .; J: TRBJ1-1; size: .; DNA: TGTGCCAGCAGGATGAACATTAGGGCTTTCTTT; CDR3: CASRMNIRAFF
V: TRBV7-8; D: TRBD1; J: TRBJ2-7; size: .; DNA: TGTGCCAGCAGCTACGTGACAGGGGCTCTCTACGAGCAGTACTTC; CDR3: CASSYVTGALYEQYF
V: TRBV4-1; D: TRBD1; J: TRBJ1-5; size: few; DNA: TGCGCCAGCAGCCCCCGGGACAGGGGATTAAATTGGCCCCAGCATTTT; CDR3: CASSPRDRGLNWPQHF
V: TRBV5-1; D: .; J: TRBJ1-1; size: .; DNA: TGCGCCAGCAGCTTGGCCGGTCAGGGGAACACTGAAGCTTTCTTT; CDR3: CASSLAGQGNTEAFF
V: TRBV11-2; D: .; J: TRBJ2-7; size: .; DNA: TGTGCCAGCAGCTTAGCGGACAATACCTACGAGCAGTACTTC; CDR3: CASSLADNTYEQYF
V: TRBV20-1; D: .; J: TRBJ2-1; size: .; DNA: TGCAGTGCCCGCGCCTCGGGGGAGCAGTTCTTC; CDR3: CSARASGEQFF
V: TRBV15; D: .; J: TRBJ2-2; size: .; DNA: TGTGCCACGAGGGGAATTAACACCGGGGAGCTGTTTTTT; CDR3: CATRGINTGELFF
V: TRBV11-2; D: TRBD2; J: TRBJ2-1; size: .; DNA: TGTGCCAGCAGCTTGTCGGGAGGCTCGGCACAGTTCTTC; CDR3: CASSLSGGSAQFF
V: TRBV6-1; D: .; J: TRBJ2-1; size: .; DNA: TGTGCCAGCAGTAGTAGTGGGGACGACCCACAGTTCTTC; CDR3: CASSSSGDDPQFF
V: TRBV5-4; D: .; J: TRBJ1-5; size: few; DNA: TGTGCCAGCAGCTTGGGGGGAAGGAGCAATCAGCCCCAGCATTTT; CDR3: CASSLGGRSNQPQHF
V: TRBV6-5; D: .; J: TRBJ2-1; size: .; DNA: TGTGCCAGCAGGCCAAACACCGGACTCTACAATGAGCAGTTCTTC; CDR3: CASRPNTGLYNEQFF
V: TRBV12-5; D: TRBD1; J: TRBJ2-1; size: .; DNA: TGTGCTAGTGGTTTCCTGGCCGGGACAGACTCACCCAATGAGCAGTTCTTC; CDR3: CASGFLAGTDSPNEQFF
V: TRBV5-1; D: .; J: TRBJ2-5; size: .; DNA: TGCGCCAGCAGCCCCGAGCGGGAGACCCAGTACTTC; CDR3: CASSPERETQYF
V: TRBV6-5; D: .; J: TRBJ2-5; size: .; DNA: TGTGCCAGCAGCTCGCCCATCCAAGAGACCCAGTACTTC; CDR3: CASSSPIQETQYF
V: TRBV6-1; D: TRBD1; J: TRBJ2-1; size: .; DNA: TGTGCCAGCAGCAAGAGACAGGGACATATACTCTTC; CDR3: CASSKRQGHILF
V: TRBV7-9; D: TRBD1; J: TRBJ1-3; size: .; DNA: TGTGCCAGCAGCAGGGACAGGCTCTCTGGAAACACCATATATTTT; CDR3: CASSRDRLSGNTIYF
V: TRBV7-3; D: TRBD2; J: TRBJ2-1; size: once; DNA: TGTGCCAGCAGCTTAGGGTTAGCGGGAGTCAATGAGCAGTTCTTC; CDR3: CASSLGLAGVNEQFF
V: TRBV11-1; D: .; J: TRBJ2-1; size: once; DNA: TGTGCCAGCAGCTCCCGGAGGGCCCATGAGCAGTTCTTC; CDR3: CASSSRRAHEQFF
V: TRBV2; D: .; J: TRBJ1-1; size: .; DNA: TGTGCCAGCAGCCGGACAGTTGAAGCTTTCTTT; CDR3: CASSRTVEAFF
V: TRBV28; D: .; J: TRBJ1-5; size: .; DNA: TGTGCCAGCAGCCTAATGCCAATGGGGCAGGATCAGCCCCAGCATTTT; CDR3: CASSLMPMGQDQPQHF
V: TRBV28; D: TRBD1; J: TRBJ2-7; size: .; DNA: TGTGCCAGCAATGGGGCAGGGGGCGCCCCGGAGGGCGAGCAGTACTTC; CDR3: CASNGAGGAPEGEQYF
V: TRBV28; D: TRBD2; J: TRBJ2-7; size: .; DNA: TGTGCCACCTTTGCGGGACTAGCGCGCTACGAGCAGTACTTC; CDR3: CATFAGLARYEQYF
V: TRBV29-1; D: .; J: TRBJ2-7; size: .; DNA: TGCAGCGTTGAAGATCGCAGGGGTGACTCCTACGAGCAGTACTTC; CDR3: CSVEDRRGDSYEQYF
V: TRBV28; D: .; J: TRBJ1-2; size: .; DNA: TGTGCCAGCAGGATCCGGGGCCGCTATGGCTACACCTTC; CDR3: CASRIRGRYGYTF
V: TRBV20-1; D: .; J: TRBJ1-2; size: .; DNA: TGCAGTGCTAGAGAGCCCCCTGGCTACACCTTC; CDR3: CSAREPPGYTF
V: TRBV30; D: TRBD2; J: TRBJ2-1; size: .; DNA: TGTGCCTGGAGTGTACTAGCGGGACCTGAGCAGTTCTTC; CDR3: CAWSVLAGPEQFF
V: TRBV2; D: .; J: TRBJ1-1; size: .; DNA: TGTGCCAGCAGTCGACAGGCTTACACTGAAGCTTTCTTT; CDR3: CASSRQAYTEAFF
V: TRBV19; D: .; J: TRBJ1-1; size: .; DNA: TGTGCCAGTAGGGGAATACAGGGTAATACTGAAGCTTTCTTT; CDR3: CASRGIQGNTEAFF
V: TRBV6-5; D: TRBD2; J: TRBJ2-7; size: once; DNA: TGTGCCAGCAGTTGGCGGGAGGACTCCTACGAGCAGTACTTC; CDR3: CASSWREDSYEQYF
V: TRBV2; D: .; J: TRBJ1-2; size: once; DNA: TGTGCCAGCAGTGGTCCAGGGAACTATGGCTACACCTTC; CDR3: CASSGPGNYGYTF
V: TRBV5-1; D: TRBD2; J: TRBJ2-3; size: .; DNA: TGCGCCAGCAGCAGGCGGGAGAGCGGCACAGATACGCAGTATTTT; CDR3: CASSRRESGTDTQYF
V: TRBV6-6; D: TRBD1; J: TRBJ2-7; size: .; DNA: TGTGCCAGCAGTCAACAGGGGGGCAACGAGCAGTACTTC; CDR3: CASSQQGGNEQYF
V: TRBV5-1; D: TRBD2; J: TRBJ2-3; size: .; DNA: TGCGCCAGCAGCGACGGGACTAGCGGGACCAATAGAGATACGCAGTATTTT; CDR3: CASSDGTSGTNRDTQYF
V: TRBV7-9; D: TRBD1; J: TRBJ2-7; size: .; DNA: TGTGCCAGCGCCGGGGACAGGGTAAGCGAGCAGTACTTC; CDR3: CASAGDRVSEQYF
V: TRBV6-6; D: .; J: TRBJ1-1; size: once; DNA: TGTGCCAGCAGGTTAGAGGGAAACACTGAAGCTTTCTTT; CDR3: CASRLEGNTEAFF
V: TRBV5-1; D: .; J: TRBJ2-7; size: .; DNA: TGCGCCAGCAGCTTGGTTGCGAGTCCTAGCTACGAGCAGTACTTC; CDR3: CASSLVASPSYEQYF
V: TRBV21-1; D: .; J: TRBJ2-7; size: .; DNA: TGTGCCAGCAGCCAGACCCGACGCCACTTAGGGCGGGAGGCCCCGCTGGGGTGCGAGCAGTACTTC; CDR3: CASSQTRRHLGREAPLGCEQYF
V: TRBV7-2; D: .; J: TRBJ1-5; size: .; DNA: TGTGCCAGCAGCGGGGGACGGTATAGCAATCAGCCCCAGCATTTT; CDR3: CASSGGRYSNQPQHF
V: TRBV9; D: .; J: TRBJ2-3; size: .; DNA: TGTGCCAGCAGCGTACCCGGCACAGGGACAGATACGCAGTATTTT; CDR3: CASSVPGTGTDTQYF
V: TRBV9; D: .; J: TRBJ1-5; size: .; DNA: TGTGCCAGCAGCGCCAGGGGAAATAGCAATCAGCCCCAGCATTTT; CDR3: CASSARGNSNQPQHF
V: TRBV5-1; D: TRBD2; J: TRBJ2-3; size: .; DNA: TGCGCCAGCAGCCCGGGAGGGATGAATACGCAGTATTTT; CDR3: CASSPGGMNTQYF
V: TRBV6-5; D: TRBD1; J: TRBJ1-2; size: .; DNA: TGTGCCAGCAGCTGGGACAGGAATGGCTACACCTTC; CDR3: CASSWDRNGYTF
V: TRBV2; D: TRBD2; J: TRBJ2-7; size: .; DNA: TGTGCCAGCAAAAGAACGACTAGCGGGACCTACGAGCAGTACTTC; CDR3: CASKRTTSGTYEQYF
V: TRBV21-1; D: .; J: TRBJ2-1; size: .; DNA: TGTGCCAGCAACGATACTAGAGACAATGAGCAGTTCTTC; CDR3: CASNDTRDNEQFF
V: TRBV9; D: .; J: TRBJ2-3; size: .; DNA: TGTGCCAGCAGCGCCCCTGGACAACCGACAGATACGCAGTATTTT; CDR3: CASSAPGQPTDTQYF
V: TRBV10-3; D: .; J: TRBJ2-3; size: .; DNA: TGTGCCATCAGTGAGTCGGGGTTCCGGAGCACAGATACGCAGTATTTT; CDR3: CAISESGFRSTDTQYF
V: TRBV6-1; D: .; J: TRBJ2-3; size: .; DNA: TGTGCCAGCAGCCCCGCGCGGACCTTGGCGGATACGCAGTATTTT; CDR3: CASSPARTLADTQYF
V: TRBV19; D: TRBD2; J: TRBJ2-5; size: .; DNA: TGTGCCAGTTCCCGGACGGGGGGATCAGAGACCCAGTACTTC; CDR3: CASSRTGGSETQYF
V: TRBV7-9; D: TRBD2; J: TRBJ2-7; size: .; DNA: TGTGCCAGCAGCCTGGGGCTAGCGGGACTTACGGTCTACGAGCAGTACTTC; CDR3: CASSLGLAGLTVYEQYF